A single sample is the source of the 4 T cell receptor beta chains below, sequenced in a study of glioma-infiltrating T cells. Amplification of TCR alpha and beta CDR3 regions from RNA used iRepertoire nested multiplex PCR. In TCRdb, the multiplex PCR reads were re-called with MiXCR into one record per CDR3 protein. The sample contains about 130,000 distinct CDR3 sequences, approximately 23% of which appear only once. The sample was glioma tissue, nonneoplastic brain tissue, or PBMCs (not recorded which). The receptors shown here come from a human donor with low-grade glioma or glioblastoma, undergoing nonglioma brain surgery, or in good health (not recorded which).

In this sample, this clonotype turned up many times. V usage is TRBV3-1 and J usage is TRBJ1-2, with D uncertain. This CDR3 comprises 13 residues. V dropped 4 bases and J dropped 3 bases, with 9 bases sitting between them. Germline CDR1 and CDR2: LGHDT and YNNKEL (reference sequence). CDR3 DNA sequence: TGTGCCAGCAGCCGACGGGAAGACTATGGCTACACCTTC. Its translation is CASSRREDYGYTF.

A remark on this clonotype: Since a much larger clone is just one base distant, this may be a read error. The J gene is TRBJ2-3, the V gene TRBV10-3; TRBD1 aligns across 7 bases. Germline loops: CDR1 ENHRY, CDR2 SYGVKD. The CDR3 length is 13 residues. The CDR3 here is CATTGASTDKQYF. CDR3 bases: TGTGCCACCACAGGGGCCAGCACAGATAAGCAGTATTTT.

With regard to this clonotype: This may be a read error: a much more frequent sequence differs by one nucleotide. This chain joins TRBV20-1 and TRBJ1-5, with D perhaps TRBD1 (6 bases). Germline-derived CDR1 and CDR2 are DFQATT and SNEGSKA (reference sequence). The ends were cut back, 1 base at V and 4 bases at J, with 14 bases in the middle. The CDR3 runs to 15 residues. The CDR3 loop reads CSARAVRGANQPQHF. CDR3 coding DNA: TGCAGTGCTAGAGCGGTTCGGGGGGCTAATCAGCCCCAGCATTTT.

This clonotype occurred many times. The rearrangement joins TRBV12-3 or TRBV12-4 to TRBJ2-7; 7 bases map to TRBD1. The CDR3 has 13 amino acids. J lost 3 bases, V lost 3 bases, and 2 bases had no gene match. CDR3 sequence reads: CASSFGTVYEQYF. The CDR3 region has the DNA TGTGCCAGCAGTTTTGGGACAGTCTACGAGCAGTACTTC.